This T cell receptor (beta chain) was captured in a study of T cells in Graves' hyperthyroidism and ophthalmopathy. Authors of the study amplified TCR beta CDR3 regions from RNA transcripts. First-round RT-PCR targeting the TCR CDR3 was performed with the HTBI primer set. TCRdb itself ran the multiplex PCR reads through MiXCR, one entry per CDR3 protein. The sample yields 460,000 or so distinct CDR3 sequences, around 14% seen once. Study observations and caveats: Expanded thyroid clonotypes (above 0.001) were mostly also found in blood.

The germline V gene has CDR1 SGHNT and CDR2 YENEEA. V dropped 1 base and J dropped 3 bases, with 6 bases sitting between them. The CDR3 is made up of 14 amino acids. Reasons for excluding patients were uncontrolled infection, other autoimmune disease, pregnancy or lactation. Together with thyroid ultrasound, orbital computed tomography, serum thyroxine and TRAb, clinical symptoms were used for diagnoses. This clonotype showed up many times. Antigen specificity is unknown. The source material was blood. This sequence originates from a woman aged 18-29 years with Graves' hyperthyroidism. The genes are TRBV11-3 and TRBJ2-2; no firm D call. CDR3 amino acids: CASSLVRDTGELFF. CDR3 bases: TGTGCCAGCAGCTTAGTACGGGACACCGGGGAGCTGTTTTTT.